This T cell receptor beta chain was sequenced for a study of response to subunit inactivated influenza vaccine. The CDR3 runs to 14 residues. Germline CDR1 and CDR2: MNHNS and SASEGT. The V gene lost 5 bases and the J gene lost 2 bases, with 12 bases spanning the gap. Via MiXCR, TCRdb re-called the RT-PCR reads, giving one row per CDR3 protein. The sample includes 600,000 to 850,000 distinct CDR3 sequences, 12% to 15% of them seen just once. This clonotype has ten or more counts. The chain joins TRBV6-1 to TRBJ2-5, with a possible D match to TRBD2 (6 bases). This specimen was PBMCs from blood, taken approximately 15 days before vaccination. The origin of this receptor is a man between 50 and 59 years old who received an inactivated influenza vaccine. The CDR3 DNA reads TGTGCCAGCAGTAAACGGGAGTGGCAAGAGACCCAGTACTTC. This codes for CASSKREWQETQYF.